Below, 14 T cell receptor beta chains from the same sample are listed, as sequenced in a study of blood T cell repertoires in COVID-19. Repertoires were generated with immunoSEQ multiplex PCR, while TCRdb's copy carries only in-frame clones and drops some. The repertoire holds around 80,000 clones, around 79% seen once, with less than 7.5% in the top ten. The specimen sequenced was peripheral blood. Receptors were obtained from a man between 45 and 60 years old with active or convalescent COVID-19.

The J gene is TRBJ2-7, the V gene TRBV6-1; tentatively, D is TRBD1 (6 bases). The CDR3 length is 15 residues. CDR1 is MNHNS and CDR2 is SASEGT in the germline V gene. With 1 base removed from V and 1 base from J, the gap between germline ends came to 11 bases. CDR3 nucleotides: TGTGCCAGCAGTGAAGTGACAGGCTCTTCCTACGAGCAGTACTTC. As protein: CASSEVTGSSYEQYF.

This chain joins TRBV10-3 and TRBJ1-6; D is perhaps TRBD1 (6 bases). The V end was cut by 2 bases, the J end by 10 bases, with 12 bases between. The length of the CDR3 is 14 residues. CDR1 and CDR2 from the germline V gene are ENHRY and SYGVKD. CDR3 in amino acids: CAISEGTNFSPLHF. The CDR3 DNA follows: TGTGCCATCAGTGAGGGGACAAATTTCTCACCCCTCCACTTT.

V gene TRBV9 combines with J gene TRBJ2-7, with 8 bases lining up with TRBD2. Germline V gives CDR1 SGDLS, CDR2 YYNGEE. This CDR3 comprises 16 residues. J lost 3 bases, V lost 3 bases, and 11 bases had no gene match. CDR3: CASSAFPSGGGYEQYF. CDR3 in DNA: TGTGCCAGCAGCGCCTTCCCGAGCGGGGGTGGCTACGAGCAGTACTTC.

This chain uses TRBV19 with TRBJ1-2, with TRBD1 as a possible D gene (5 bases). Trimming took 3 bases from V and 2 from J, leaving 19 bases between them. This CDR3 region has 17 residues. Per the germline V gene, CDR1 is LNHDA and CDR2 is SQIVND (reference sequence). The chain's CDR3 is CASSMFSRALFNYGYTF. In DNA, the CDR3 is TGTGCCAGTAGTATGTTTTCCAGGGCGCTCTTCAACTATGGCTACACCTTC.

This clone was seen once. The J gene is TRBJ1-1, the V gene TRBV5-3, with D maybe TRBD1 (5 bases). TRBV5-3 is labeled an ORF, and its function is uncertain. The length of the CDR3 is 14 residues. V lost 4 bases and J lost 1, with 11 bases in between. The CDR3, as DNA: TGTGCCAGAAGCGCGGGACTCCAGAACACTGAAGCTTTCTTT. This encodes CARSAGLQNTEAFF.

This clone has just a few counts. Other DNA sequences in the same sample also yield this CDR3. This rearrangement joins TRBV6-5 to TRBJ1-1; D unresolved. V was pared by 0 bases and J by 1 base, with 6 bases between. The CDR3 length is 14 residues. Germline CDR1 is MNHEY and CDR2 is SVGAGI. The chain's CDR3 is CASSYSAENTEAFF. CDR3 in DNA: TGTGCCAGCAGTTACTCGGCAGAGAACACTGAAGCTTTCTTT.

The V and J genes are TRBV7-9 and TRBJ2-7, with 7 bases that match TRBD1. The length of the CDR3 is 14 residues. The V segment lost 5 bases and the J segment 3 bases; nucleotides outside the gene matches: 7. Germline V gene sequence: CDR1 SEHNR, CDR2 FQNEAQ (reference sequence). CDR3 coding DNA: TGTGCCAGCAGCCAGACAGGGAAGTTCTACGAGCAGTACTTC. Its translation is CASSQTGKFYEQYF.

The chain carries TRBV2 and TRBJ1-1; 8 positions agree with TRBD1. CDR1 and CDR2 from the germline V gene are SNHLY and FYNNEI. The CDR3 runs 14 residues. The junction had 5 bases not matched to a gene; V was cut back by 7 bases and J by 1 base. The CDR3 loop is CASTGGKGNTEAFF. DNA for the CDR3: TGTGCCAGCACAGGGGGCAAAGGGAACACTGAAGCTTTCTTT.

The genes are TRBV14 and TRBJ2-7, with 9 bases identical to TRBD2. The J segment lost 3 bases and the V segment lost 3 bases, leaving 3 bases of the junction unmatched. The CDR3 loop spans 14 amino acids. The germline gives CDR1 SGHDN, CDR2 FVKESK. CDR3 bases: TGTGCCAGCAGCCAGCGGGGGGGCATCTACGAGCAGTACTTC. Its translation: CASSQRGGIYEQYF.

This chain's CDR3 is CASRGGDRGRETQYF. CDR3 nucleotide sequence: TGTGCCAGTAGGGGAGGGGACAGGGGCAGGGAGACCCAGTACTTC. This sequence joins TRBV19 and TRBJ2-5; TRBD1 matches 10 bases. This CDR3 has 15 amino acids. The J segment lost 5 bases and the V segment lost 6 bases, leaving 9 bases of the junction unmatched. Germline CDR1 and CDR2: LNHDA and SQIVND (reference sequence).

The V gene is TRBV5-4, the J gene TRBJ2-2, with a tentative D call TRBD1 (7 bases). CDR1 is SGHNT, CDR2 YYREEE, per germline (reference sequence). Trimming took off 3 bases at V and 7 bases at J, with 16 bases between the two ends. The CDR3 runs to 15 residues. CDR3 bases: TGTGCCAGCAGCTCGGATCGACAGGGAGGCGGGGAGCTGTTTTTT. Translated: CASSSDRQGGGELFF.

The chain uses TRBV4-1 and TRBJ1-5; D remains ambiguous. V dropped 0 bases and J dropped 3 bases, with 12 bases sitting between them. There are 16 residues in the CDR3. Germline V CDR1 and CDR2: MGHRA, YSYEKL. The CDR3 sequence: CASSQDGPVTNQPQHF. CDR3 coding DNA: TGCGCCAGCAGCCAAGATGGGCCAGTGACCAATCAGCCCCAGCATTTT.

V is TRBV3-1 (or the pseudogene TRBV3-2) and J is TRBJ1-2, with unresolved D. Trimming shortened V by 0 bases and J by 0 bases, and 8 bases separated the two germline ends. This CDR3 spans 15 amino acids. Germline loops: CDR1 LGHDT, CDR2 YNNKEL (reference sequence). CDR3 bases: TGTGCCAGCAGCCAAGAGGGCGGGTCTAACTATGGCTACACCTTC. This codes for CASSQEGGSNYGYTF.

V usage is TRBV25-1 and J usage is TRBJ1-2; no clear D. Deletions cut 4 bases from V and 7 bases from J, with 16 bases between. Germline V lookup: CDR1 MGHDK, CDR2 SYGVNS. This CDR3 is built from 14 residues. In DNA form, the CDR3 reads TGTGCCAGCAGTGTCCGGGAAAAGGACTCTGGCTACACCTTC. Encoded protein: CASSVREKDSGYTF.